These 25 T cell receptor beta chains share one sample of origin, sequenced in a study of spatial heterogeneity in lung cancer. TCRdb itself ran the 5' RACE reads through MiXCR, one entry per CDR3 protein. Here the sample spans tens of thousands of distinct CDR3 sequences, roughly 12% being singletons. Time point indicated: sample taken at primary tumor resection. No cell sorting; template was whole RNA from tumor, lung tissue or PBMC. The sample was PBMCs, taken at surgery. The source is a male donor with early-stage non-small cell lung cancer.

Only one count was recorded for this clonotype. This clone may be a read error of a much larger clone one base away. This chain joins TRBV7-8 and TRBJ2-1, with no clear D. With 5 bases removed from V and 8 bases from J, the gap between germline ends came to 7 bases. The CDR3 has 11 residues. CDR1 and CDR2 from the germline V gene are SGHVS and FQNEAQ. CDR3 nucleotide sequence: TGTGCCAGCAGCCCCTGGGATGAGCAGTTCTTC. Amino acids: CASSPWDEQFF. The whole variable domain, filled in from reference TRBV7-8 and TRBJ2-1, reads GAGVSQSPRYKVAKRGQDVALRCDPISGHVSLFWYQQALGQGPEFLTYFQNEAQLDKSGLPSDRFFAERPEGSVSTLKIQRTQQEDSAVYLCASSPWDEQFFGPGTRLTVL.

This chain uses TRBV7-9 with TRBJ2-7; 9 nucleotides agree with TRBD1. Looked up from germline, CDR1 is SEHNR and CDR2 is FQNEAQ (reference sequence). The length of the CDR3 is 15 residues. With 1 base clipped from V and 3 bases from J, the junction kept 4 bases outside the gene matches. CDR3 protein: CASSLDGQGHYEQYF. CDR3 sequence (DNA): TGTGCCAGCAGCTTAGATGGACAGGGGCACTACGAGCAGTACTTC.

This clonotype was seen a few times. The chain combines TRBV11-1 with TRBJ2-3; no clear D. The CDR3 contains 14 residues. Trimming took 8 bases from V and 0 from J, leaving 12 bases between them. CDR1 is SGHAT and CDR2 is FQDESV in the germline V gene (reference sequence). CDR3 loop: CASRRSGSTDTQYF. The CDR3 nucleotides read TGTGCCAGCCGCCGTTCCGGGAGCACAGATACGCAGTATTTT.

The chain combines TRBV20-1 with TRBJ2-1; 8 nucleotides match TRBD2. The CDR3 runs 15 residues. Germline V gives CDR1 DFQATT, CDR2 SNEGSKA (reference sequence). Unmatched junction bases numbered 10, after V lost 3 bases and J lost 6 bases. The CDR3 loop is CSASGGAGGRNEQFF. For the CDR3, the DNA is TGCAGTGCTAGCGGCGGCGCGGGGGGCCGCAATGAGCAGTTCTTC.

This clonotype showed up just a few times. The V call is TRBV6-6, the J call TRBJ1-4, with a tentative D call TRBD1 (5 bases). Trimming took off 2 bases at V and 0 bases at J, with 13 bases between the two ends. The germline gives CDR1 MNHNY, CDR2 SVGAGI (reference sequence). The CDR3 is 17 amino acids. The CDR3 spells CASSYPIGVTTNEKLFF. In nucleotides, the CDR3 is TGTGCCAGCAGTTACCCGATAGGGGTAACAACTAATGAAAAACTGTTTTTT.

The rearrangement links TRBV29-1 to TRBJ2-5; the match to TRBD1 covers 9 bases. The CDR3 spans 13 residues. The ends lost 7 bases at V and 4 bases at J; junction bases unmatched: 7. Germline V gene lookup returns CDR1 SQVTM and CDR2 ANQGSEA. CDR3 sequence: CSGYRGRGETQYF. The CDR3 bases are TGCAGCGGTTACAGGGGGCGAGGAGAGACCCAGTACTTC.

The rearrangement joins TRBV23-1 to TRBJ2-7; 9 nucleotides agree with TRBD1. TRBV23-1 has ORF status, its function being uncertain. This CDR3 is built from 16 residues. Unmatched junction bases numbered 11, after V lost 1 base and J lost 7 bases. CDR3: CASSQLIRDRVKEQYF. In nucleotides, the CDR3 is TGCGCCAGCAGTCAATTGATCCGGGACAGGGTGAAAGAGCAGTACTTC.

The chain carries TRBV20-1 and TRBJ1-1; maybe TRBD1 (5 bases). Trimming removed 6 bases from V and 1 base from J, with 9 bases in between. This CDR3 contains 12 residues. Per germline, CDR1 DFQATT and CDR2 SNEGSKA (reference sequence). CDR3 sequence reads: CSANQGNTEAFF. The DNA of the CDR3 is TGCAGTGCCAACCAGGGGAACACTGAAGCTTTCTTT.

Ten or more counts support this clonotype. The CDR3 protein is CASTNQRGGETQYF. For the CDR3, the DNA is TGCGCCAGCACGAACCAGCGGGGGGGAGAGACCCAGTACTTC. V and J are TRBV5-1 and TRBJ2-5, with 10 positions matching TRBD2. The J segment lost 4 bases and the V segment lost 6 bases, leaving 6 bases of the junction unmatched. The CDR3 totals 14 residues. Germline V lookup: CDR1 SGHRS, CDR2 YFSETQ.

This clonotype was recorded a few times. The chain uses TRBV11-2 and TRBJ2-4, with TRBD2 matching 7 bases. Germline values: CDR1 SGHAT, CDR2 FQNNGV. The V segment lost 1 base and the J segment 2 bases; nucleotides outside the gene matches: 8. CDR3 length: 17 amino acids. This chain's CDR3 is CASSLGEGGGTKNIQYF. The CDR3 coding sequence is TGTGCCAGCAGCTTAGGGGAGGGCGGTGGAACCAAAAACATTCAGTACTTC.

Concerning this clonotype: It may be a read error: a sequence one base away is much more abundant. In DNA, the CDR3 is TGTGCCAGCAGCCAAGGGACAGGGCGTGGCTACACCTTC. This encodes CASSQGTGRGYTF. The V gene is TRBV9, the J gene TRBJ1-2; TRBD1 agrees at 9 bases. The junction had 5 bases not matched to a gene; V was cut back by 4 bases and J by 7 bases. This CDR3 is 13 amino acids long. The germline gives CDR1 SGDLS, CDR2 YYNGEE. Together with reference TRBV9 and TRBJ1-2, the CDR3 gives the full variable domain: DSGVTQTPKHLITATGQRVTLRCSPRSGDLSVYWYQQSLDQGLQFLIQYYNGEERAKGNILERFSAQQFPDLHSELNLSSLELGDSALYFCASSQGTGRGYTFGSGTRLTVV.

V gene TRBV2 combines with J gene TRBJ1-6; D uncertain. Germline CDR1 and CDR2: SNHLY and FYNNEI. CDR3 size: 13 residues. V lost 3 bases and J lost 9, with 9 bases in between. CDR3 residues: CASSEEPPSPLHF. DNA of the CDR3: TGTGCCAGCAGTGAGGAGCCTCCTTCACCCCTCCACTTT.

In its sample, this clonotype was seen a few times. The chain is built from TRBV7-3 and TRBJ2-1, with D hard to call. Looked up from germline, CDR1 is SGHTA and CDR2 is FQGTGA. Trimming took 2 bases from V and 9 from J, leaving 11 bases between them. The CDR3 extends over 13 amino acids. CDR3 protein: CASSLGAVGEQFF. DNA of the CDR3: TGTGCCAGCAGCTTAGGCGCGGTGGGTGAGCAGTTCTTC.

In this sample, this clonotype turned up a few times. J is TRBJ1-1 and V is TRBV29-1; a weak D match, TRBD1 (5 bases). Germline V lookup: CDR1 SQVTM, CDR2 ANQGSEA. The CDR3 is made up of 12 amino acids. V lost 7 bases, J lost 0 bases, and 9 bases lay in between. CDR3 protein: CSETVVNTEAFF. For the CDR3, the DNA is TGCAGCGAGACAGTAGTGAACACTGAAGCTTTCTTT.

The sample holds many counts of this clonotype. The rearrangement joins TRBV29-1 to TRBJ2-2, with D possibly matching TRBD2 (5 bases). CDR1 is SQVTM, CDR2 ANQGSEA, per germline. V shed 7 bases and J shed 1 base, with 10 bases lying between them. The length of the CDR3 is 13 residues. The DNA for the CDR3 is TGCAGCGCCGATGGACTGAACACCGGGGAGCTGTTTTTT. It specifies CSADGLNTGELFF.

This clonotype was picked up a small number of times. The chain employs TRBV3-1 and TRBJ2-7, with D perhaps being TRBD1 or TRBD2 (5 bases each). V lost 4 bases to trimming and J lost 7 bases, with 14 bases between them. Per the germline V gene, CDR1 is LGHDT and CDR2 is YNNKEL (reference sequence). The CDR3 contains 13 residues. CDR3: CASSRGRLGEQYF. Written as DNA, the CDR3 is TGTGCCAGCAGCCGGGGACGTTTAGGGGAGCAGTACTTC.

This clonotype appeared a few times. The chain's CDR3 is CASSDSPGTGDEQFF. The CDR3 DNA is TGTGCCAGCAGTGACTCTCCCGGGACAGGGGATGAGCAGTTCTTC. This chain uses TRBV6-4 with TRBJ2-1, with 10 bases aligning to TRBD1. J gave up 8 bases and V 0 bases, and 4 bases lay outside the gene matches. The germline CDR1 and CDR2 sequences are MRHNA and SNTAGT. The CDR3 totals 15 residues.

This clonotype was picked up a small number of times. The chain recombines TRBV7-3 with TRBJ2-3; D possibly matches TRBD1 or TRBD2 (7 bases each). This CDR3 spans 14 amino acids. The V gene's germline CDR1 is SGHTA and CDR2 FQGTGA. The V end was cut by 4 bases, the J end by 6 bases, with 14 bases between. The CDR3 DNA sequence: TGTGCCAGCAGCTCGCAGGGGGGGGCGGATACGCAGTATTTT. It codes for CASSSQGGADTQYF.

This clonotype has a handful of counts. The genes are TRBV28 and TRBJ1-5; D unresolved. The CDR3 sequence is 14 residues long. The V gene lost 1 base and the J gene lost 0 bases, with 4 bases spanning the gap. Germline V CDR1 and CDR2: MDHEN, SYDVKM. The CDR3 DNA reads as TGTGCCAGCAGTTTATCGGCTAGCAATCAGCCCCAGCATTTT. Amino acids: CASSLSASNQPQHF.

This chain uses TRBV5-5 with TRBJ2-3; perhaps TRBD2 as D (5 bases). This CDR3 spans 16 amino acids. With 1 base removed from V and 0 bases from J, the gap between germline ends came to 12 bases. Germline V lookup: CDR1 SGHKS, CDR2 YYEKEE (reference sequence). Written as DNA, the CDR3 is TGTGCCAGCAGCTTGCTAGAGGGCGGGAGCACAGATACGCAGTATTTT. It codes for CASSLLEGGSTDTQYF.

This rearrangement joins TRBV29-1 to TRBJ2-2; D possibly matches TRBD1 or TRBD2 (6 bases each). CDR1 and CDR2 from the germline V gene are SQVTM and ANQGSEA. CDR3 length equals 12 residues. Trimming shortened V by 2 bases and J by 6 bases, and 7 bases separated the two germline ends. CDR3 nucleotide sequence: TGCAGCGTTGAAAGGGGGGCCGGGGAGCTGTTTTTT. Translated, it gives CSVERGAGELFF.

This clonotype was detected many times. J is TRBJ1-1 and V is TRBV27, with D possibly being TRBD1 (6 bases). This CDR3 is built from 13 residues. The ends were cut back, 4 bases at V and 4 bases at J, with 10 bases in the middle. From germline, CDR1 is MNHEY and CDR2 SMNVEV (reference sequence). The CDR3 DNA reads as TGTGCCAGCAGTTCACAGGGCGGCACTGAAGCTTTCTTT. It codes for CASSSQGGTEAFF.

This chain connects TRBV20-1 to TRBJ2-2, with TRBD2 identical over 9 bases. CDR3 length equals 20 residues. The trim removed 0 bases at V and 1 base at J, leaving 15 bases unmatched. CDR1 and CDR2 (germline): DFQATT, SNEGSKA (reference sequence). CDR3: CSARDAVGVAGALNTGELFF. In DNA form, the CDR3 reads TGCAGTGCTAGAGATGCTGTCGGGGTAGCGGGGGCCCTGAACACCGGGGAGCTGTTTTTT.

This clonotype has a handful of counts. The V gene is TRBV29-1, the J gene TRBJ2-1, with D maybe TRBD2 (6 bases). Trimming left V 4 bases short and J 3 bases short, with 13 bases between. Germline CDR1 reads SQVTM; CDR2 reads ANQGSEA. CDR3 length equals 14 residues. The CDR3 nucleotides read TGCAGCGTTGTGGGGTTGACTAGCTACAATGAGCAGTTCTTC. Protein product: CSVVGLTSYNEQFF.

The CDR3 DNA is TGTGCCAGCAGCCTCAATTCCTACGAGCAGTACTTC. This translates into CASSLNSYEQYF. J is TRBJ2-7 and V is TRBV6-2 or TRBV6-3, with D unresolved. Germline V gene data show CDR1 as MNHEY and CDR2 as SVGEGT. There are 12 residues in the CDR3. The germline V and J ends were trimmed by 6 bases and 1 base, with 7 bases remaining between them.